This T cell receptor beta chain was obtained from a study of cytomegalovirus exposure and HLA in healthy donors. Primers included in the PCR were 60 Vbeta and 13 Jbeta primers. TCRdb's table, derived via immunoSEQ multiplex PCR, lists solely in-frame clones and lacks some. The repertoire holds some 110,000 clones, with roughly three quarters as singletons. As concerns this clone: Its antigen is currently unknown.

Deletions cut 4 bases from V and 7 bases from J, with 19 bases between. The germline CDR1 and CDR2 sequences are SGHVS and FNYEAQ. This CDR3 region has 16 residues. Findings and limits, study-wide: At a 0.05 false discovery rate, a later analysis found some 18,000 TCR beta sequences to be associated with HLA alleles.

The receptor was isolated from a woman aged 18-29 years in good health and CMV-seropositive. The chain uses TRBV7-6 and TRBJ1-4; D perhaps matches TRBD1 (5 bases). The specimen was PBMCs. CDR3 sequence: CASSSSRDGRGEKLFF. CDR3 in DNA: TGTGCCAGCAGCTCGTCCCGGGACGGGAGGGGTGAAAAACTGTTTTTT. Complete variable domain (other parts from reference TRBV7-6 and TRBJ1-4): GAGVSQSPRYKVTKRGQDVALRCDPISGHVSLYWYRQALGQGPEFLTYFNYEAQQDKSGLPNDRFSAERPEGSISTLTIQRTEQRDSAMYRCASSSSRDGRGEKLFFGSGTQLSVL.